These 26 T cell receptor beta chains were all obtained from the same sample, sequenced in a study of blood T cell repertoires in COVID-19. TCRdb's table, derived via immunoSEQ multiplex PCR, lists solely in-frame clones and lacks some. The table has roughly 140,000 clones, approximately 85% seen once; the top ten hold roughly 1.9%. Sample: peripheral blood. Every receptor here comes from an older man with acute or convalescent COVID-19.

The rearrangement links TRBV11-2 to TRBJ2-3; 12 nucleotides agree with TRBD1. CDR3 length: 16 amino acids. Germline CDR1 and CDR2: SGHAT and FQNNGV. V lost 5 bases and J lost 8; bases outside the gene matches: 11. Here the CDR3 DNA reads TGTGCCAGCAGCCCGATCGGGACAGGGGGCGGGCGTACGCAGTATTTT. This sequence encodes CASSPIGTGGGRTQYF.

The rearrangement uses TRBV29-1 and TRBJ1-5; 8 nucleotides align to TRBD1. Germline V CDR1 and CDR2: SQVTM, ANQGSEA. The CDR3 contains 15 residues. Trimming cost V 6 bases and J 2 bases; bases outside gene matches: 9. The DNA of the CDR3 is TGCAGCGTGGGGACAGGTGGAGAAGGCAATCAGCCCCAGCATTTT. It specifies CSVGTGGEGNQPQHF.

The chain couples TRBV18 to TRBJ1-2, with D perhaps TRBD1 (5 bases). Trimming cost V 3 bases and J 3 bases, with 8 bases left between them. This CDR3 region has 13 residues. Per germline, CDR1 KGHSH and CDR2 LQKENI. CDR3 loop: CASSPTTDYGYTF. The CDR3, as DNA: TGTGCCAGCTCACCGACGACAGACTATGGCTACACCTTC.

V gene TRBV7-9 combines with J gene TRBJ2-7; D gene ambiguous. CDR3 length equals 13 residues. Deletions cut 2 bases from V and 4 bases from J, with 9 bases between. Germline V lookup: CDR1 SEHNR, CDR2 FQNEAQ (reference sequence). The CDR3, as DNA: TGTGCCAGCAGCTTATTAACACAATACGAGCAGTACTTC. Protein product: CASSLLTQYEQYF.

This clone was detected only once. V usage is TRBV5-1 and J usage is TRBJ1-2; 7 bases map to TRBD1. CDR1 SGHRS and CDR2 YFSETQ come from the germline V gene. Trimming removed 0 bases from V and 4 bases from J; junction bases left unmatched: 6. CDR3 length: 15 residues. In DNA form, the CDR3 reads TGCGCCAGCAGCTTGGGGGGACAGAACTCCTATGGCTACACCTTC. It codes for CASSLGGQNSYGYTF.

J is TRBJ1-2 and V is TRBV5-1; the D gene is possibly TRBD1 (6 bases). Per the germline V gene, CDR1 is SGHRS and CDR2 is YFSETQ. V shed 2 bases and J shed 0 bases, with 11 bases lying between them. The CDR3 totals 15 residues. The CDR3 region has the DNA TGCGCCAGCAGCTTAGGACAGAGCACTAACTATGGCTACACCTTC. Protein product: CASSLGQSTNYGYTF.

The rearrangement joins TRBV7-9 to TRBJ2-3, with D maybe TRBD1 (6 bases). Trimming removed 3 bases from V and 1 base from J, with 11 bases in between. The CDR3 runs to 15 residues. In germline, CDR1 is SEHNR, CDR2 FQNEAQ (reference sequence). The CDR3 sequence is CASSFRGVGTDTQYF. Written as DNA, the CDR3 is TGTGCCAGCAGCTTCAGGGGAGTCGGCACAGATACGCAGTATTTT.

The V call is TRBV6-6, the J call TRBJ2-1; 9 positions match TRBD1. V dropped 5 bases and J dropped 8; count of bases not matched to a gene: 7. Germline V CDR1 and CDR2: MNHNY, SVGAGI (reference sequence). The CDR3 loop spans 14 amino acids. The CDR3 region is CASSTGTGNDEQFF. The CDR3 nucleotides are TGTGCCAGCAGTACCGGGACAGGGAACGATGAGCAGTTCTTC.

The chain couples TRBV2 to TRBJ2-3; 9 positions match TRBD1. Germline V gene data show CDR1 as SNHLY and CDR2 as FYNNEI. Trimming at V came to 6 bases and at J to 3 bases, leaving 16 bases not matched to a gene. This CDR3 is built from 18 residues. In DNA form, the CDR3 reads TGTGCCAGCAGCCTAGAGGGACAGGGCGGGGGAAGAACAGATACGCAGTATTTT. This codes for CASSLEGQGGGRTDTQYF.

The genes are TRBV6-5 and TRBJ2-7, with TRBD1 as a possible D gene (5 bases). V was shortened by 2 bases and J by 6 bases, with 5 bases between the two germline ends. Germline-derived CDR1 and CDR2 are MNHEY and SVGAGI. This CDR3 has 11 residues. CDR3 nucleotide sequence: TGTGCCAGCAGTTACAGGGGCGAGCAGTACTTC. It is translated as CASSYRGEQYF.

The chain joins TRBV9 to TRBJ2-7; unclear D gene. The V gene lost 4 bases and the J gene lost 6 bases, with 14 bases spanning the gap. Germline CDR1 and CDR2: SGDLS and YYNGEE. This CDR3 has 13 residues. The CDR3 sequence is CASSPVVRGEQYF. The DNA of the CDR3 is TGTGCCAGCAGCCCAGTTGTGAGAGGCGAGCAGTACTTC.

The chain has TRBV4-1 and TRBJ2-1, with TRBD2 identical over 13 bases. This CDR3 spans 16 amino acids. Per the germline V gene, CDR1 is MGHRA and CDR2 is YSYEKL. V gave up 3 bases and J gave up 10 bases; unmatched junction bases: 9. The CDR3 DNA follows: TGCGCCAGCAGCCAGGAAGGACTAGCGGGAGTCGGCGAGCAGTTCTTC. It encodes CASSQEGLAGVGEQFF.

J is TRBJ1-4 and V is TRBV15; perhaps TRBD1 as D (6 bases). The germline CDR1 and CDR2 sequences are LNHNV and YYDKDF (reference sequence). The CDR3 runs to 15 residues. V was cut by 0 bases and J by 7 bases, with 12 bases left in between. The DNA of the CDR3 is TGTGCCACCAGCAGAGAAACAGGGCATGGTGAAAAACTGTTTTTT. This codes for CATSRETGHGEKLFF.

The V gene is TRBV3-1 (or the pseudogene TRBV3-2), the J gene TRBJ1-6; D unresolved. Germline CDR1 reads LGHDT; CDR2 reads YNNKEL (reference sequence). Trimming cost V 1 base and J 10 bases, with 5 bases left between them. This CDR3 is built from 12 residues. CDR3 in amino acids: CASSQGGSPLHF. The CDR3 DNA reads as TGTGCCAGCAGCCAAGGAGGATCACCCCTCCACTTT.

CDR3 nucleotide sequence: TGTGCCACCAGCAGAGATAGAGACGGGCGGGTGGCTTTCTTT. Translated, it gives CATSRDRDGRVAFF. The chain recombines TRBV15 with TRBJ1-1; no clear D. The CDR3 has 14 amino acids. CDR1 is LNHNV and CDR2 is YYDKDF in the germline V gene (reference sequence). Deletions cut 0 bases from V and 11 bases from J, with 16 bases between.

This clone was observed once. The chain combines TRBV6-6 with TRBJ2-4, with 10 bases matching TRBD1. CDR3 length equals 15 residues. CDR1 MNHNY and CDR2 SVGAGI come from the germline V gene (reference sequence). With 4 bases clipped from V and 6 bases from J, the junction kept 6 bases outside the gene matches. CDR3 loop: CASSFDRGHLNIQYF. In DNA, the CDR3 is TGTGCCAGCAGTTTCGACAGGGGGCATTTAAACATTCAGTACTTC.

The CDR3 DNA sequence: TGTGCCAAAGACAGGGGCCCACCCAACTCCTACGAGCAGTACTTC. Its protein is CAKDRGPPNSYEQYF. The chain couples TRBV19 to TRBJ2-7; 8 positions agree with TRBD1. V shed 10 bases and J 0 bases; nucleotides not matched to a gene: 11. Germline V gene lookup returns CDR1 LNHDA and CDR2 SQIVND (reference sequence). The CDR3 covers 15 residues.

This chain joins TRBV6-4 and TRBJ2-1, with TRBD2 as a possible D gene (6 bases). V was pared by 8 bases and J by 0 bases, with 17 bases between. The germline CDR1 and CDR2 sequences are MRHNA and SNTAGT. CDR3 length: 16 residues. The CDR3 DNA reads TGTGCCAGCTACCTCCCGTGGGACTTCTCCTACAATGAGCAGTTCTTC. Translating gives CASYLPWDFSYNEQFF.

The V call is TRBV24-1, the J call TRBJ2-2; maybe TRBD1 (6 bases). The CDR3 consists of 14 residues. The germline gives CDR1 KGHDR, CDR2 SFDVKD. V was shortened by 5 bases and J by 1 base, with 7 bases between the two germline ends. CDR3 region: CATSATGNTGELFF. CDR3 sequence (DNA): TGTGCCACCAGTGCGACAGGGAACACCGGGGAGCTGTTTTTT.

This sequence joins TRBV7-9 and TRBJ2-7, with a weak D call TRBD1 (5 bases). V shed 5 bases and J shed 0 bases, with 8 bases lying between them. The CDR3 is 13 residues long. In germline, CDR1 is SEHNR, CDR2 FQNEAQ (reference sequence). The CDR3 spells CASSADSSYEQYF. CDR3 coding DNA: TGTGCCAGCAGCGCCGACAGCTCCTACGAGCAGTACTTC.

This clone was recorded once. The chain employs TRBV6-5 and TRBJ2-3; TRBD1 is a possible D gene (6 bases). The germline gives CDR1 MNHEY, CDR2 SVGAGI. V lost 3 bases and J lost 2, with 9 bases in between. This CDR3 spans 14 amino acids. This CDR3 reads CASSYRGTTDTQYF. The CDR3 DNA reads as TGTGCCAGCAGTTATAGGGGGACCACAGATACGCAGTATTTT.

The chain is built from TRBV20-1 and TRBJ1-5; 7 bases map to TRBD1. From germline, CDR1 is DFQATT and CDR2 SNEGSKA (reference sequence). The junction had 10 bases not matched to a gene; V was cut back by 3 bases and J by 5 bases. This CDR3 is built from 15 residues. CDR3 residues: CSASYARQGDQPQHF. CDR3 coding DNA: TGCAGTGCTAGTTATGCACGTCAGGGGGATCAGCCCCAGCATTTT.

V gene TRBV4-1 combines with J gene TRBJ1-5; unclear D gene. This CDR3 region has 16 residues. Germline V gene lookup returns CDR1 MGHRA and CDR2 YSYEKL. V lost 0 bases and J lost 1, with 10 bases in between. The CDR3 nucleotides are TGCGCCAGCAGCCAAGATATTTGGAGCAGCAATCAGCCCCAGCATTTT. This codes for CASSQDIWSSNQPQHF.

The chain uses TRBV2 and TRBJ1-2; 10 bases map to TRBD1. The CDR3 runs 16 residues. After removal of 6 bases from V and 4 bases from J, the junction contained 11 bases not matched to a gene. Per germline, CDR1 SNHLY and CDR2 FYNNEI. CDR3 residues: CASSLGVGTGAYGYTF. CDR3 DNA sequence: TGTGCCAGCAGCTTAGGTGTCGGGACAGGGGCCTATGGCTACACCTTC.

V usage is TRBV28 and J usage is TRBJ1-3, with TRBD1 matching 7 bases. The CDR3 extends over 16 amino acids. The V gene end was trimmed by 5 bases and the J gene end by 0 bases; junction bases not matched to a gene: 7. Germline V gene lookup returns CDR1 MDHEN and CDR2 SYDVKM. Written as DNA, the CDR3 is TGTGCCAGCAGTCCCCGGGACAGATACTCTGGAAACACCATATATTTT. Translating it yields CASSPRDRYSGNTIYF.

A single count supports this clone. This sequence joins TRBV28 and TRBJ2-5, with D perhaps TRBD2 (5 bases). This CDR3 region has 13 residues. Germline-derived CDR1 and CDR2 are MDHEN and SYDVKM. Trimming removed 10 bases from V and 4 bases from J, with 16 bases in between. The CDR3 is CATLPGSGETQYF. The CDR3 DNA reads as TGTGCCACCCTTCCGGGATCGGGAGAGACCCAGTACTTC.